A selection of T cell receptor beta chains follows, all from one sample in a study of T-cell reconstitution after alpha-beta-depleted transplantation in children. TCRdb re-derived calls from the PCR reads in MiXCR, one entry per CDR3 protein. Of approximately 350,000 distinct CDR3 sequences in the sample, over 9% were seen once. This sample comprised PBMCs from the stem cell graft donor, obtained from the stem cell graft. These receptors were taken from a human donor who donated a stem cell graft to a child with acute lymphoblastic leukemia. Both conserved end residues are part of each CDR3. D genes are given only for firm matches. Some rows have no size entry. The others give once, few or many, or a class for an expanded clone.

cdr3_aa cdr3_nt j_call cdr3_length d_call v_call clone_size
CASSFSLGQGNTIQYF TGTGCCAGCAGCTTTAGCCTTGGACAGGGAAATACCATTCAGTACTTC TRBJ2-4 16 TRBD1 TRBV5-5 many
CASSLTTGQSIYEQYF TGCGCCAGCAGCTTGACCACGGGACAGAGCATCTACGAGCAGTACTTC TRBJ2-7 16 TRBD1 TRBV5-1 few
CAIRGGSGSGNTIYF TGTGCCATCCGAGGGGGGTCTGGCTCTGGAAACACCATATATTTT TRBJ1-3 15 - TRBV10-3 few
CAFYRGTDTNYGYTF TGTGCTTTCTACAGAGGTACAGATACTAACTATGGCTACACCTTC TRBJ1-2 15 - TRBV30 few
CASTGQVEVNEQFF TGTGCCAGTACCGGACAGGTGGAGGTCAATGAGCAGTTCTTC TRBJ2-1 14 - TRBV21-1 -
CASSFVGVSRKQFF TGTGCCAGCAGTTTTGTCGGGGTGAGCCGGAAGCAGTTCTTC TRBJ2-1 14 - TRBV27 many
CASSWGPGEISYNEQFF TGTGCCAGCAGTTGGGGACCGGGGGAGATCTCCTACAATGAGCAGTTCTTC TRBJ2-1 17 - TRBV12-3/TRBV12-4 few
CASRLVHSNYEQYF TGTGCAAGTCGCTTAGTTCACAGTAACTACGAGCAGTACTTC TRBJ2-7 14 - TRBV12-2 -
CASSLRDRGISGTYF TGTGCCAGCAGTCTACGGGACAGGGGGATCTCCGGGACGTACTTC TRBJ2-7 15 TRBD1 TRBV27 many
CASSLQDRVTHEQYF TGCGCCAGCAGCTTGCAAGACAGGGTTACCCACGAGCAGTACTTC TRBJ2-7 15 TRBD1 TRBV5-1 -
CASSSVLKQVSYNEQFF TGTGCCAGCAGTTCCGTGCTGAAACAGGTTTCCTACAATGAGCAGTTCTTC TRBJ2-1 17 - TRBV12-3/TRBV12-4 -
CASRSTLRGRGNEQFF TGTGCCAGCAGGTCTACCTTGCGCGGGAGAGGGAATGAGCAGTTCTTC TRBJ2-1 16 TRBD2 TRBV7-9 few
CASSQFPGYEQYF TGCGCCAGCAGCCAATTTCCAGGCTACGAGCAGTACTTC TRBJ2-7 13 - TRBV4-1 few
CASSYRPEGSRGEAFF TGTGCCAGCAGTTACAGACCCGAGGGGTCTCGAGGTGAAGCTTTCTTT TRBJ1-1 16 - TRBV6-5 -
CASTRDRSSYNEQFF TGTGCCAGCACCCGAGACAGGTCCAGCTACAATGAGCAGTTCTTC TRBJ2-1 15 - TRBV12-3/TRBV12-4 few
CASSLSVSGNTIYF TGTGCCAGCAGCTTGTCAGTCTCTGGAAACACCATATATTTT TRBJ1-3 14 - TRBV7-9 -
CASSLDPQGMAEAFF TGTGCCAGCAGCTTAGATCCTCAGGGGATGGCTGAAGCTTTCTTT TRBJ1-1 15 - TRBV7-9 -
CASSQVEGPAEGYTF TGTGCCAGCAGCCAAGTGGAGGGGCCGGCGGAGGGCTACACCTTC TRBJ1-2 15 - TRBV4-2 once
CASSPGQGTSYYGYTF TGCGCCAGCAGCCCGGGACAGGGCACTTCCTACTATGGCTACACCTTC TRBJ1-2 16 TRBD1 TRBV5-1 many
CASSLASGRRSTDTQYF TGTGCCAGCAGCTTGGCTAGCGGGAGACGGAGCACAGATACGCAGTATTTT TRBJ2-3 17 TRBD2 TRBV5-5 -
CASPTRGGRASGTDTQYF TGTGCCAGCCCGACAAGAGGCGGGAGGGCCTCTGGCACAGATACGCAGTATTTT TRBJ2-3 18 TRBD2 TRBV7-2 -
CASGLGSYEQYF TGTGCCAGCGGACTAGGATCCTACGAGCAGTACTTC TRBJ2-7 12 TRBD2 TRBV28 many
CASSLKGYNEQFF TGTGCCAGCAGTTTAAAGGGTTACAATGAGCAGTTCTTC TRBJ2-1 13 - TRBV27 many
CASSWGGLAPSYEQYF TGTGCCAGCAGCTGGGGGGGGTTGGCCCCCTCCTACGAGCAGTACTTC TRBJ2-7 16 TRBD2 TRBV7-2 -
CAWSAGRFQTGNTIYF TGTGCCTGGAGCGCTGGACGTTTTCAAACTGGAAACACCATATATTTT TRBJ1-3 16 - TRBV30 few
CASSPAGLDEQYF TGCGCCAGCAGCCCCGCTGGCTTGGACGAGCAGTACTTC TRBJ2-7 13 - TRBV4-1 few